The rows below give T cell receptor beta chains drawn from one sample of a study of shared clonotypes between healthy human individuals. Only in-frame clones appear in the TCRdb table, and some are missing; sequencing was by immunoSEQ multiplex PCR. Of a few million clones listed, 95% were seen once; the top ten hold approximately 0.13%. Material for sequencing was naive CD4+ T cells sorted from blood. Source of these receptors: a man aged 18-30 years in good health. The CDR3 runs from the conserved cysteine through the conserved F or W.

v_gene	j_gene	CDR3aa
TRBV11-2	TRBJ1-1	CASSLEGSVTEAFF
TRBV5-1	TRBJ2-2	CASSLGSSGKANTGELFF
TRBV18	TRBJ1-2	CASSPPVSFGYGYTF
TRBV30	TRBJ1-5	CAWSVSGSNQPQHF
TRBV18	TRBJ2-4	CASSPLPGLENIQYF
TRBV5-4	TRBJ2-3	CASSLGLAGVQDTQYF
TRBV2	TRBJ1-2	CASSEVAGYGYTF
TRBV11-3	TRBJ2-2	CASSPPGSTGELFF
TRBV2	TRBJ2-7	CASRMDREVGEQYF
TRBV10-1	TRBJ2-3	CASSEDSTDTQYF
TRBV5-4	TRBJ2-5	CASSAGLAGGSETQYF
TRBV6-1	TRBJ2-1	CASSGTSGEYNEQFF
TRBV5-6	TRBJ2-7	CASSLFSGVEQYF
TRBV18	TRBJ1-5	CASSPSAGIRSNQPQHF
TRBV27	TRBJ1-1	CASSSRPTLAGTEAFF
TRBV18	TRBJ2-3	CASSAGVSSTDTQYF
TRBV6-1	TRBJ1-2	CATNAGIDYGYTF
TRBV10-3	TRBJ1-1	CAMTDRRNTEAFF
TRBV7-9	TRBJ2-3	CASSLGIGQLSTDTQYF
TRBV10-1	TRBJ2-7	CARHYRVPYEQYF
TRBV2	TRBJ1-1	CASRWTTNTEAFF
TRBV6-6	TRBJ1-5	CASNSRSLSNQPQHF